A selection of T cell receptor beta chains follows, all from one sample in a study of blood T cell repertoires in COVID-19. Repertoires were generated with immunoSEQ multiplex PCR, while TCRdb's copy carries only in-frame clones and drops some. This table has 200,000 to 250,000 clones, over 75% appearing once. The sequencing sample was made of peripheral blood. The receptors were sampled from a man aged 50 to 59 with acute or convalescent COVID-19. Both conserved end residues are trimmed from each CDR3. The order of the fields is V gene, CDR3 protein.

TRBV10-2	ASRGGGQAVSYNSPLH
TRBV6-2/TRBV6-3	ASSFSGIDTQY
TRBV27	ASRLRTGSAEAF
TRBV10-3	AISGTGGGYT
TRBV6-5	ASSTVKSSEAF
TRBV10-3	AISESRGQGGNQPQH
TRBV4-2	ASSQRTGDEQY
TRBV5-1	ASSLGARGTLETQY
TRBV7-2	ASSRAPRTGSNYGYT
TRBV6-5	ASRKDSRYGYT
TRBV18	ASSPSGQGQETQY
TRBV7-9	ASSRTDNEQF
TRBV6-1	ASSDIGRGATGELF
TRBV9	ASSTAGSFSYNEQF
TRBV5-1	ASSPELGELAGNEQF
TRBV19	ASMGNYGYT
TRBV18	ASSPTTASDGYT
TRBV5-1	ASSFDGDYGYT